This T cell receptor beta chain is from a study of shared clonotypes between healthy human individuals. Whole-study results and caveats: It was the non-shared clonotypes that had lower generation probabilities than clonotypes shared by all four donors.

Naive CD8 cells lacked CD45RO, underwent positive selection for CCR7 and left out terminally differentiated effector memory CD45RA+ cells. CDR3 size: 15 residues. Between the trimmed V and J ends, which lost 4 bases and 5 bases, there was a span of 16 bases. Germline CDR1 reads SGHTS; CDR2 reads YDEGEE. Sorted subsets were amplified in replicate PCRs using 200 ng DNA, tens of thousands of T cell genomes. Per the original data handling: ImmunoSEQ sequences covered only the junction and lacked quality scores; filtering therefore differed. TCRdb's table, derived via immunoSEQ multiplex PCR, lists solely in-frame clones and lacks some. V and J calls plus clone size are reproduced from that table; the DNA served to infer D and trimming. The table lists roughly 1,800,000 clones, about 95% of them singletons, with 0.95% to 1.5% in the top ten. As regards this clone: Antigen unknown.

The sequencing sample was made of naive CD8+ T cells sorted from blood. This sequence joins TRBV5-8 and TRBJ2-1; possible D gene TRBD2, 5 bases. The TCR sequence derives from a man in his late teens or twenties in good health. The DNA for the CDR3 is TGTGCCAGCAGCGGACCGGGATACACCGACAATGAGCAGTTCTTC. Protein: CASSGPGYTDNEQFF.